The 2 T cell receptor beta chains below come from one sample, sequenced in a study of Ad26.COV2.S vaccination and SARS-CoV-2 variants. Described treatment: roughly 20 received Ad26.COV2.S at low or high dose, single or two shots; about 5 received placebo; per-sample allocation not given. Each sample was drawn 63 days after the first injection (of vaccine or placebo). Profiled with immunoSEQ multiplex PCR; TCRdb holds only in-frame clones, not every one. This sample has over 400,000 clones; 92% occur once, and the top ten carry roughly 1.7%. The specimen was peripheral blood, collected in a trial of Ad26.COV2.S vaccine versus placebo. All receptors derive from a person aged 18-60 years who received the Ad26.COV2.S COVID-19 vaccine or a placebo.

The rearrangement uses TRBV5-4 and TRBJ2-7, with D tentatively TRBD2 (6 bases). CDR1 is SGHNT and CDR2 is YYREEE in the germline V gene (reference sequence). The V end lost 0 bases, the J end lost 3 bases, and 10 bases lay between the germline ends. CDR3 length equals 14 residues. The CDR3 loop is CASSLADGSYEQYF. The CDR3, as DNA: TGTGCCAGCAGCTTGGCGGACGGGAGCTACGAGCAGTACTTC.

This chain joins TRBV19 and TRBJ1-5; D is possibly TRBD1 (6 bases). The CDR3 runs to 14 residues. The V end lost 3 bases, the J end lost 3 bases, and 9 bases lay between the germline ends. Germline loops: CDR1 LNHDA, CDR2 SQIVND (reference sequence). The CDR3 DNA is TGTGCCAGTAGTATCCGGGACACCAATCAGCCCCAGCATTTT. Translating it yields CASSIRDTNQPQHF.